The 19 T cell receptor beta chains below were found in one sample sequenced in a study of early T cells in non-severe SARS-CoV-2 infection. TCRdb used MiXCR to reprocess the 5' RACE reads, holding one entry per CDR3 protein. Of under 140,000 distinct CDR3 sequences listed, roughly an eighth were seen once; the top ten hold about 4%. The sequences come from whole blood, collected at baseline. These receptors were collected from an adult who was a healthcare worker with PCR-confirmed SARS-CoV-2 infection or an uninfected control (not recorded which).

This clonotype was found a few times. The chain couples TRBV25-1 to TRBJ2-2; D is unclear. The V gene lost 4 bases and the J gene lost 7 bases, with 10 bases spanning the gap. Germline V gene data show CDR1 as MGHDK and CDR2 as SYGVNS. The CDR3 runs 13 residues. The CDR3: CASSGMLGGELFF. In DNA form, the CDR3 reads TGTGCCAGCAGTGGCATGTTAGGCGGGGAGCTGTTTTTT.

This clonotype showed up just a few times. This sequence joins TRBV20-1 and TRBJ2-1, with D possibly being TRBD2 (6 bases). V lost 0 bases, J lost 10 bases, and 10 bases lay in between. This CDR3 spans 12 amino acids. Germline V gives CDR1 DFQATT, CDR2 SNEGSKA (reference sequence). Here the CDR3 DNA reads TGCAGTGCTAGAGAGGTGGCGGGGGAGCAGTTCTTC. This encodes CSAREVAGEQFF.

This clonotype was detected only a few times. The chain is built from TRBV27 and TRBJ2-3, with 7 bases lining up with TRBD2. This CDR3 has 15 amino acids. V lost 3 bases and J lost 0; bases outside the gene matches: 3. Germline CDR1 MNHEY, CDR2 SMNVEV (reference sequence). The CDR3 sequence is CASSLGSGSTDTQYF. In DNA, the CDR3 is TGTGCCAGCAGTTTGGGTAGCGGGAGCACAGATACGCAGTATTTT.

The J gene is TRBJ2-3, the V gene TRBV20-1; possibly TRBD1 or TRBD2 for D (6 bases each). Germline V lookup: CDR1 DFQATT, CDR2 SNEGSKA (reference sequence). V was pared by 3 bases and J by 4 bases, with 11 bases between. This CDR3 comprises 13 residues. CDR3 DNA sequence: TGCAGTGCTAGTCCGGGGGCCCCAGATACGCAGTATTTT. It codes for CSASPGAPDTQYF.

The genes are TRBV4-1 and TRBJ2-3; a weak D match, TRBD2 (6 bases). This CDR3 region has 16 residues. V lost 1 base to trimming and J lost 2 bases, with 13 bases between them. Germline V gene sequence: CDR1 MGHRA, CDR2 YSYEKL. The CDR3 protein is CASSQVRGVSTDTQYF. The CDR3 DNA follows: TGCGCCAGCAGCCAAGTACGCGGGGTATCCACAGATACGCAGTATTTT.

V and J are TRBV20-1 and TRBJ1-6; weak D call: TRBD1 (5 bases). Trimming stripped 5 bases from V and 5 bases from J, with 10 bases between. CDR1 and CDR2 from the germline V gene are DFQATT and SNEGSKA (reference sequence). CDR3 length: 13 residues. This CDR3 is CSAQRDDNSPLHF. The CDR3 nucleotides read TGCAGTGCTCAGAGGGACGATAATTCACCCCTCCACTTT.

The chain employs TRBV10-2 and TRBJ2-7, with 9 bases fitting TRBD2. This CDR3 spans 16 amino acids. After removal of 6 bases from V and 5 bases from J, the junction contained 14 bases not matched to a gene. Germline V lookup: CDR1 WSHSY, CDR2 SAAADI. In DNA, the CDR3 is TGCGCCAGCAGACTGTCTTTAGCGGGAGTAGGGAACGAGCAGTACTTC. Translating gives CASRLSLAGVGNEQYF.

This clonotype came up a few times. V usage is TRBV4-2 and J usage is TRBJ2-3, with 8 bases matching TRBD2. This CDR3 is built from 15 residues. V dropped 4 bases and J dropped 3; count of bases not matched to a gene: 6. Per the germline V gene, CDR1 is LGHNA and CDR2 is YNFKEQ. The DNA for the CDR3 is TGTGCCAGCAGCCCAGCGGGAGTGGGGACAGATACGCAGTATTTT. Encoded protein: CASSPAGVGTDTQYF.

The chain couples TRBV27 to TRBJ1-2; D is unresolved. The CDR3 has 13 residues. In germline, CDR1 is MNHEY, CDR2 SMNVEV (reference sequence). V lost 3 bases and J lost 3, with 8 bases in between. The CDR3 sequence: CASSFGVDYGYTF. The CDR3 coding sequence is TGTGCCAGCAGTTTTGGGGTAGACTATGGCTACACCTTC.

This clonotype was seen a few times. The CDR3, as DNA: TGTGCCAGCCGCGAGGCAGGGGGTAATGGCTACACCTTC. It translates to CASREAGGNGYTF. V usage is TRBV27 and J usage is TRBJ1-2; 7 nucleotides agree with TRBD1. The CDR3 sequence is 13 residues long. Losses at the gene ends were 8 bases for V and 6 bases for J; bases not matched to a gene: 9. The germline CDR1 and CDR2 sequences are MNHEY and SMNVEV (reference sequence).

This clonotype showed up just a few times. This chain links TRBV5-1 with TRBJ1-4; D not resolved. V was cut by 6 bases and J by 3 bases, with 12 bases left in between. The germline gives CDR1 SGHRS, CDR2 YFSETQ. There are 14 residues in the CDR3. For the CDR3, the DNA is TGCGCCAGCAAACGGGGAAGGTCTAATGAAAAACTGTTTTTT. This codes for CASKRGRSNEKLFF.

This chain joins TRBV6-1 and TRBJ2-7; TRBD2 matches 10 bases. The trim removed 5 bases at V and 6 bases at J, leaving 7 bases unmatched. The CDR3 is 14 residues long. Germline lookup yields CDR1 MNHNS and CDR2 SASEGT. The CDR3 sequence is CASSRLAGEGEQYF. As DNA, the CDR3 is TGTGCCAGCAGTCGGCTAGCGGGGGAAGGCGAGCAGTACTTC.

The chain is built from TRBV5-1 and TRBJ2-3; 13 positions match TRBD2. Germline CDR1 SGHRS, CDR2 YFSETQ. This CDR3 region has 17 residues. With V trimmed by 1 base and J by 2 bases, 4 bases remained unmatched. CDR3 residues: CASSLLLAGGATDTQYF. The CDR3 DNA is TGCGCCAGCAGCTTGCTACTAGCGGGGGGGGCCACAGATACGCAGTATTTT.

For the CDR3, the DNA is TGTGCCAGCAGCTTACAGGGACCCTACAATGAGCAGTTCTTC. Translation gives CASSLQGPYNEQFF. This chain uses TRBV5-6 with TRBJ2-1; D may be TRBD1 (6 bases). The length of the CDR3 is 14 residues. Looked up from germline, CDR1 is SGHDT and CDR2 is YYEEEE. Between the trimmed V and J ends, which lost 2 bases and 2 bases, there was a span of 8 bases.

This clonotype was recorded a few times. The chain recombines TRBV3-1 with TRBJ2-5; D is possibly TRBD1 or TRBD2 (5 bases each). CDR3 length: 16 residues. Germline V CDR1 and CDR2: LGHDT, YNNKEL (reference sequence). The germline V and J ends were trimmed by 4 bases and 1 base, with 16 bases remaining between them. This CDR3 reads CASSLDTGGFQETQYF. As DNA, the CDR3 is TGTGCCAGCAGCCTCGACACTGGGGGATTCCAAGAGACCCAGTACTTC.

This clonotype was seen only a few times. The chain couples TRBV3-1 to TRBJ2-7, with a possible D match to TRBD1 (6 bases). Looked up from germline, CDR1 is LGHDT and CDR2 is YNNKEL (reference sequence). With 4 bases removed from V and 2 bases from J, the gap between germline ends came to 15 bases. The CDR3 totals 15 residues. In DNA form, the CDR3 reads TGTGCCAGCAGCCCCTGGTCCGGACAGACCTACGAGCAGTACTTC. Encoded protein: CASSPWSGQTYEQYF.

The chain is built from TRBV20-1 and TRBJ1-1; 7 nucleotides agree with TRBD1. CDR3 length equals 14 residues. V shed 3 bases and J 2 bases; nucleotides not matched to a gene: 6. Germline CDR1 is DFQATT and CDR2 is SNEGSKA (reference sequence). The CDR3 is CSARPGQLNTEAFF. The CDR3 nucleotides read TGCAGTGCTAGGCCGGGACAGCTTAACACTGAAGCTTTCTTT.

J is TRBJ2-1 and V is TRBV4-1; either TRBD1 or TRBD2 may supply D (5 bases each). V was clipped by 5 bases and J by 8 bases, with 13 bases between them. The CDR3 spans 13 residues. Germline CDR1 reads MGHRA; CDR2 reads YSYEKL. The CDR3 loop reads CASSKNMGDEQFF. CDR3 sequence (DNA): TGCGCCAGCAGCAAGAATATGGGGGATGAGCAGTTCTTC.

This clonotype has a count of ten or more. The V and J genes are TRBV7-3 and TRBJ2-7, with a possible D match to TRBD2 (5 bases). CDR1 and CDR2 (germline): SGHTA, FQGTGA. CDR3 size: 14 residues. The V gene lost 2 bases and the J gene lost 7 bases, with 15 bases spanning the gap. The CDR3 coding sequence is TGTGCCAGCAGCTTACTAGCTAGCTCGAGGGAGCAGTACTTC. Amino acid sequence: CASSLLASSREQYF.